This T cell receptor (beta chain) was obtained from a study of STAT3 mutations in large granular lymphocyte leukemia. Across the whole study: Canonical activating STAT3 mutations were detected in roughly half of the longitudinally sequenced T-LGLL patients. More than half of T-LGLL patients received immunosuppressive therapy.

This CDR3 is 13 amino acids long. The V end lost 3 bases, the J end lost 2 bases, and 10 bases lay between the germline ends. CDR1 is GTSNPN and CDR2 is SVGIG in the germline V gene (reference sequence). Of note for this clone: The antigen is not known.

General observations from the study: No sample exists from the first appearance of each clone. In several patients, dominant TCR clone burden exceeded STAT3 mutant burden, suggesting STAT3 mutation arose secondarily. Every T-LGLL patient had at least one immunodominant TCRbeta clonotype.

Some clones are missing from TCRdb's copy, which holds only in-frame ones; the method was immunoSEQ multiplex PCR. The sample lists 10,000 to 15,000 clones; about 88% were seen once. The sequencing input was peripheral blood mononuclear cells. The V call is TRBV30, the J call TRBJ1-1; the D is unclear. The TCR originated in a man in his forties with T-cell large granular lymphocyte leukemia. Some clones in this sample may be carry-over from other donors' samples. In DNA form, the CDR3 reads TGTGCCTGGAGAGGGCCATTAAACACTGAAGCTTTCTTT. Translating it yields CAWRGPLNTEAFF.